This note documents a single TCR beta chain sequence. The antigen remains undetermined. This sample was taken from a study of cytomegalovirus exposure and HLA in healthy donors. The study, taken as a whole, reports: Many donors carried some public TCRs, although rarity characterized most TCR sequences. Follow-up analysis later connected one missense variant in DCLRE1C with trimming of TCR beta V- and J-genes.

The study ran its PCR with 60 Vbeta and 13 Jbeta primers. Libraries were prepared by immunoSEQ multiplex PCR; TCRdb keeps only in-frame clonotypes and omits some of them. Among about 160,000 clones, 86% were seen once, and the ten largest hold approximately 2%. The sequence derives from a woman between 18 and 29 years old in good health and CMV-seronegative. The sample consisted of PBMCs.

As DNA, the CDR3 is TGCGCCAGCAGCCTAACAGGATTCTCTGGAAACACCATATATTTT. Translating it yields CASSLTGFSGNTIYF. The chain joins TRBV4-1 to TRBJ1-3; D might be TRBD1 (5 bases). The germline V gene encodes CDR1 MGHRA and CDR2 YSYEKL. Deletions cut 4 bases from V and 0 bases from J, with 10 bases between. The CDR3 is 15 amino acids.